These T cell receptor beta chains were read from a single sample in a study of Ad26.COV2.S vaccination and SARS-CoV-2 variants. Using immunoSEQ multiplex PCR, the repertoire was profiled, and TCRdb retains in-frame clones only, with some absent. The sample yields 350,000 to 500,000 clones, 75% to 90% seen once. The starting material was peripheral blood, obtained in a trial of Ad26.COV2.S vaccine versus placebo. These receptors originate from a person between 18 and 65 years old who received the Ad26.COV2.S COVID-19 vaccine or a placebo. The CDR3 runs from the conserved cysteine through the conserved F or W. The order of the fields is V gene, J gene, clone size, CDR3 protein. Rows may omit the clone size; those that give it use once, few, many or a size class.

V gene: TRBV2
J gene: TRBJ2-1
clone size: .
CDR3 protein: CASREDHYNEQFF

V gene: TRBV29-1
J gene: TRBJ2-1
clone size: once
CDR3 protein: CSVTLTGRSATVPISYNEQFF

V gene: TRBV18
J gene: TRBJ1-1
clone size: few
CDR3 protein: CASSRTLGELVAFF

V gene: TRBV5-4
J gene: TRBJ2-3
clone size: .
CDR3 protein: CASSLDSTDTQYF

V gene: TRBV7-9
J gene: TRBJ1-3
clone size: .
CDR3 protein: CASSLEPRGTGNTIYF

V gene: TRBV6-1
J gene: TRBJ2-7
clone size: once
CDR3 protein: CASSEQPGRYEQYF

V gene: TRBV5-4
J gene: TRBJ2-1
clone size: .
CDR3 protein: CASSLGGSRSYNEQFF

V gene: TRBV11-3
J gene: TRBJ2-1
clone size: .
CDR3 protein: CASSLDGRTLTFF

V gene: TRBV18
J gene: TRBJ1-1
clone size: .
CDR3 protein: CASSFSGENTEAFF

V gene: TRBV7-2
J gene: TRBJ2-1
clone size: .
CDR3 protein: CASSFTGGLEQFF

V gene: TRBV3-1/TRBV3-2
J gene: TRBJ2-3
clone size: .
CDR3 protein: CASSPVGRTSTDTQYF

V gene: TRBV7-2
J gene: TRBJ2-1
clone size: .
CDR3 protein: CASSLSTYNEQFF

V gene: TRBV2
J gene: TRBJ1-6
clone size: .
CDR3 protein: CASSGKILGDSPLHF

V gene: TRBV7-3
J gene: TRBJ2-1
clone size: .
CDR3 protein: CASRSRPRDPSYNEQFF